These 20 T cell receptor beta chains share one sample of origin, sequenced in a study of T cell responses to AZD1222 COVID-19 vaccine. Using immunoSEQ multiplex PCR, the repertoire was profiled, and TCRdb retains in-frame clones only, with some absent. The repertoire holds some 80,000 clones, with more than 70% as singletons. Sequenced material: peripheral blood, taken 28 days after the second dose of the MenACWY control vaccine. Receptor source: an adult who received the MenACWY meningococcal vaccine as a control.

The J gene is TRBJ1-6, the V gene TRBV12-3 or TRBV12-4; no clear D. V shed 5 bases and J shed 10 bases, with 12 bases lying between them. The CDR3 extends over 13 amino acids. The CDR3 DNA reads TGTGCCAGCAGTGGATCGGGAAGATCACCCCTCCACTTT. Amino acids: CASSGSGRSPLHF.

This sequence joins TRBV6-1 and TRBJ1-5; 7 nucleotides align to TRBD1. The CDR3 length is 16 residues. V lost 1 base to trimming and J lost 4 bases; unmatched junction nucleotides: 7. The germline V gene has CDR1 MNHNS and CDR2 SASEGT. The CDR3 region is CASSEVEGAGNQPQHF. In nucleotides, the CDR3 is TGTGCCAGCAGTGAAGTGGAGGGGGCCGGTAATCAGCCCCAGCATTTT.

The CDR3 loop reads CASSPRTDNEKLFF. CDR3 coding DNA: TGTGCCAGCTCACCCCGGACAGACAATGAAAAACTGTTTTTT. V is TRBV18 and J is TRBJ1-4, with TRBD1 as a possible D gene (6 bases). CDR3 length: 14 residues. Germline CDR1 and CDR2: KGHSH and LQKENI. Trimming cost V 3 bases and J 5 bases, with 10 bases left between them.

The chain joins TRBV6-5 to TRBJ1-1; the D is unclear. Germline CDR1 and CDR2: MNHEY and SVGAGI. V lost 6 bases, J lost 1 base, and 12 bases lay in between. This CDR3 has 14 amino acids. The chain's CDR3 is CASRPRSTNTEAFF. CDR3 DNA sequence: TGTGCCAGCAGACCGAGAAGTACGAACACTGAAGCTTTCTTT.

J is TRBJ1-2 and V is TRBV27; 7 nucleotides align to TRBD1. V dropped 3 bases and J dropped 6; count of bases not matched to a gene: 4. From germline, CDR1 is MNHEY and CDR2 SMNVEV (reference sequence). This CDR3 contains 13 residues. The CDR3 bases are TGTGCCAGCAGTTTCCGACAGGGCCATGGCTACACCTTC. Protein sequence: CASSFRQGHGYTF.

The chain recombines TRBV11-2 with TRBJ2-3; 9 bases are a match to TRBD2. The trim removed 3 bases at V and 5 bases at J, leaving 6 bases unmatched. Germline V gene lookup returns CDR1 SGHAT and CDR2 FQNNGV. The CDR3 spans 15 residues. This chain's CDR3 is CASSFSSGGGDTQYF. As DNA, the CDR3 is TGTGCCAGCAGCTTTAGTAGCGGGGGTGGAGATACGCAGTATTTT.

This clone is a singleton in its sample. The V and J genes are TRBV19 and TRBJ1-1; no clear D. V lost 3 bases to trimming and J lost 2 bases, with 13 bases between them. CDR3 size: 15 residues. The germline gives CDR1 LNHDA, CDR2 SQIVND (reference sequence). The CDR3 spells CASSISLAVNTEAFF. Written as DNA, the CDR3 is TGTGCCAGTAGTATTAGTCTGGCAGTCAACACTGAAGCTTTCTTT.

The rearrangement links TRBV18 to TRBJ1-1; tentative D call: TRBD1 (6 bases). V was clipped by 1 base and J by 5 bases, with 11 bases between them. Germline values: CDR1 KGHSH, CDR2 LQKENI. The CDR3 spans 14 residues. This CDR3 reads CASSPRQEGTEAFF. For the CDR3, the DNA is TGTGCCAGCTCACCACGACAGGAGGGGACTGAAGCTTTCTTT.

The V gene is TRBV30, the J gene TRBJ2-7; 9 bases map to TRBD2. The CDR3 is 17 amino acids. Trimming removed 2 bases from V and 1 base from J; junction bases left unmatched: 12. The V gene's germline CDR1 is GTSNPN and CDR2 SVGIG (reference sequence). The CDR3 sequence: CAWSSSPRGRGSYEQYF. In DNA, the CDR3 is TGTGCCTGGAGTTCATCGCCCCGCGGGAGGGGGTCCTACGAGCAGTACTTC. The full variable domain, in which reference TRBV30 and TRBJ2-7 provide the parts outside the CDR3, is SQTIHQWPATLVQPVGSPLSLECTVEGTSNPNLYWYRQAAGRGLQLLFYSVGIGQISSEVPQNLSASRPQDRQFILSSKKLLLSDSGFYLCAWSSSPRGRGSYEQYFGPGTRLTVT.

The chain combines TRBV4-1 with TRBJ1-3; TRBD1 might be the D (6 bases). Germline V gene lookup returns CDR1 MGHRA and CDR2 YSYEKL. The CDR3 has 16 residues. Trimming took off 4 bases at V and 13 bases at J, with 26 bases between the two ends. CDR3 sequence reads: CASSPGGRGTKQEIYF. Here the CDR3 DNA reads TGCGCCAGCAGCCCAGGTGGGAGGGGGACGAAACAGGAGATATATTTT.

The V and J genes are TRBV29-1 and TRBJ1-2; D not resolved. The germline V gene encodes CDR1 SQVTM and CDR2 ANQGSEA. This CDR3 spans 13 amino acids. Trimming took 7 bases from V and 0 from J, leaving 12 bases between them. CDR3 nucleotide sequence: TGCAGCGCTGGACGGCCAGCTAACTATGGCTACACCTTC. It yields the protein CSAGRPANYGYTF.

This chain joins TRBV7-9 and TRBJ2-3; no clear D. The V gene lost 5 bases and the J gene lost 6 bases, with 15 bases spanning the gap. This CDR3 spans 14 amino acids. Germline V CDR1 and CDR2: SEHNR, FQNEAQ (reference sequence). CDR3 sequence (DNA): TGTGCCAGCAGCCTCGACCCCGGTTTGGATACGCAGTATTTT. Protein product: CASSLDPGLDTQYF. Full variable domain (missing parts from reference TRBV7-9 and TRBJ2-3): DTGVSQNPRHKITKRGQNVTFRCDPISEHNRLYWYRQTLGQGPEFLTYFQNEAQLEKSRLLSDRFSAERPKGSFSTLEIQRTEQGDSAMYLCASSLDPGLDTQYFGPGTRLTVL.

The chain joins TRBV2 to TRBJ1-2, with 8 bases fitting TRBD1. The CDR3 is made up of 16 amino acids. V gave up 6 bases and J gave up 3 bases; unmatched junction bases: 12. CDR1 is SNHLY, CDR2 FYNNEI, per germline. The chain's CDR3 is CASRRRTGQSDYGYTF. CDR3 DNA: TGTGCCAGCAGAAGAAGGACAGGGCAATCCGACTATGGCTACACCTTC.

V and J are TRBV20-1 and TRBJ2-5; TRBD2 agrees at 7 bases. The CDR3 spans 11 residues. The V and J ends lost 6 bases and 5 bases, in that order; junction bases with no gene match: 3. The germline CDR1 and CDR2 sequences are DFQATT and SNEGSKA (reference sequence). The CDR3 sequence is CSAYSGETQYF. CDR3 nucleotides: TGCAGTGCCTATAGCGGGGAGACCCAGTACTTC.

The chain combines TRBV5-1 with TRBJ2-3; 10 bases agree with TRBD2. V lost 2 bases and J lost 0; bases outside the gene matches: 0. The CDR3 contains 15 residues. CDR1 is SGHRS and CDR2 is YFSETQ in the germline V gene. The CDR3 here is CASSFSGGSTDTQYF. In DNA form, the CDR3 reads TGCGCCAGCAGCTTTAGCGGGGGGAGCACAGATACGCAGTATTTT. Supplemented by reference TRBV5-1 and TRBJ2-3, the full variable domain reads KAGVTQTPRYLIKTRGQQVTLSCSPISGHRSVSWYQQTPGQGLQFLFEYFSETQRNKGNFPGRFSGRQFSNSRSEMNVSTLELGDSALYLCASSFSGGSTDTQYFGPGTRLTVL.

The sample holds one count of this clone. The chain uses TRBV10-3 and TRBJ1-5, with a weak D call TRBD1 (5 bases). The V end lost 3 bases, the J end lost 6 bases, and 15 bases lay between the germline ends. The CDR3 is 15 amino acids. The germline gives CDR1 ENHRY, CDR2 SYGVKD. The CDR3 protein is CAISDSGRGVQPQHF. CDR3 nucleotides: TGTGCCATCAGTGACTCCGGACGGGGGGTTCAGCCCCAGCATTTT.

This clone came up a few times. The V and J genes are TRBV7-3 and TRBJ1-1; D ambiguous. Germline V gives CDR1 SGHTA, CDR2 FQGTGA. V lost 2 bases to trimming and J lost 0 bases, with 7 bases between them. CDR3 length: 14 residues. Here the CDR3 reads CASSLDRVNTEAFF. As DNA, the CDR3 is TGTGCCAGCAGCTTAGATCGGGTGAACACTGAAGCTTTCTTT.

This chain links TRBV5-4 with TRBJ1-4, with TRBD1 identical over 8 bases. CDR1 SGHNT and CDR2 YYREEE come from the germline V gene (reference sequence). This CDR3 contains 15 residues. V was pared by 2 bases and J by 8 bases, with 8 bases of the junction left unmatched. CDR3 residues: CASSLKDRVEEKLFF. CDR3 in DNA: TGTGCCAGCAGCTTAAAGGACAGGGTCGAGGAAAAACTGTTTTTT.

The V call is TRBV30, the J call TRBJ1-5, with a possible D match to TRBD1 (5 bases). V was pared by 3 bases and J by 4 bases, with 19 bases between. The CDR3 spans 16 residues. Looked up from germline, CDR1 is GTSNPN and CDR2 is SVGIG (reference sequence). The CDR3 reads CAWSGQQMGLNQPQHF. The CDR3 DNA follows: TGTGCCTGGAGCGGCCAGCAAATGGGGCTTAATCAGCCCCAGCATTTT.

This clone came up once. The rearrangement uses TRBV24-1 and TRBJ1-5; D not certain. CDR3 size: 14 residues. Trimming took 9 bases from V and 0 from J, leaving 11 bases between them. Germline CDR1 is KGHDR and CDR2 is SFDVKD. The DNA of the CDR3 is TGTGCCACCCGGGCTGCCAATAGCAATCAGCCCCAGCATTTT. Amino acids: CATRAANSNQPQHF.